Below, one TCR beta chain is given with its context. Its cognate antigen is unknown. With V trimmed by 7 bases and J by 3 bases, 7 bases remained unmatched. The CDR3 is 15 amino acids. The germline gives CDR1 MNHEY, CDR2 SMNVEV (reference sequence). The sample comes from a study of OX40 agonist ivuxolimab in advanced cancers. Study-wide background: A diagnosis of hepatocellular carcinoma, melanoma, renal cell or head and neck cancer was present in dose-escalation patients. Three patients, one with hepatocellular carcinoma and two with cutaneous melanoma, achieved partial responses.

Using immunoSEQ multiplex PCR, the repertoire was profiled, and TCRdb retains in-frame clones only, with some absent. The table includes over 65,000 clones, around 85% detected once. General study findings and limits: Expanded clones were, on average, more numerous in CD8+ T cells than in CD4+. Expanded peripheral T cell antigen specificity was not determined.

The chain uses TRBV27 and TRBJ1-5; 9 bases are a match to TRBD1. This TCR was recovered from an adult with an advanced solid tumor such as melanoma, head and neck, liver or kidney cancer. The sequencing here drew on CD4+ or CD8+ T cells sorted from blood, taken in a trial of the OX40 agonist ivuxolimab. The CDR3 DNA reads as TGTGCCAGCACAACCGGACAGGGGACCAATCAGCCCCAGCATTTT. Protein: CASTTGQGTNQPQHF.